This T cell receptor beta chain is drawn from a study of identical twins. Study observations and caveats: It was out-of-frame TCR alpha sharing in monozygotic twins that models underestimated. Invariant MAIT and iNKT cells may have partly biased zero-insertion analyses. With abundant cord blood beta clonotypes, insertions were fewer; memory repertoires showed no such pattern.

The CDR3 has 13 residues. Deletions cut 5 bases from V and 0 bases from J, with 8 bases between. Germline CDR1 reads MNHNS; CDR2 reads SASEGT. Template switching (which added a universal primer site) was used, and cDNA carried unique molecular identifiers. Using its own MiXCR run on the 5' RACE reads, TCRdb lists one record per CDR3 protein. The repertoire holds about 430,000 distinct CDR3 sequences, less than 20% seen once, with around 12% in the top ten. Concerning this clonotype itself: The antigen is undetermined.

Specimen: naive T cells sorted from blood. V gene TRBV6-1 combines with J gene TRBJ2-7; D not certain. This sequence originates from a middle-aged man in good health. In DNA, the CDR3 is TGTGCCAGCAGTCGGGCGGCCTCCTACGAGCAGTACTTC. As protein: CASSRAASYEQYF.